This is a list of T cell receptor beta chains from one sample in a study of shared clonotypes between healthy human individuals. Generated by immunoSEQ multiplex PCR, the TCRdb table keeps only in-frame clones and is missing some. This sample has about 380,000 clones; about 96% occur once, and the top ten carry around 0.29%. Sequencing used memory CD8+ T cells sorted from blood. These receptors were obtained from a man aged 25 to 45 in good health. Both conserved end residues are part of each CDR3. D genes are given only for firm matches. The listing skips clone size in some rows; elsewhere it reads once, few, many or a size class.

abundance: .
d_gene: .
v_gene: TRBV9
j_gene: TRBJ2-7
CDR3nt: TGTGCCAGCAGCCCCTTCGACGGGGCTAACTACGAGCAGTACTTC
CDR3aa: CASSPFDGANYEQYF

abundance: .
d_gene: TRBD1
v_gene: TRBV6-5
j_gene: TRBJ2-7
CDR3nt: TGTGCCAGCAGTTACTCGCACAGGGGTCCCTACGAGCAGTACTTC
CDR3aa: CASSYSHRGPYEQYF

abundance: .
d_gene: TRBD1
v_gene: TRBV23-1
j_gene: TRBJ2-7
CDR3nt: TGCGCCAGCAGTCGCCCGAATTCGGGACAGGAATTCTACGAGCAGTACTTC
CDR3aa: CASSRPNSGQEFYEQYF

abundance: .
d_gene: .
v_gene: TRBV5-1
j_gene: TRBJ2-1
CDR3nt: TGCGCCAGCACCTCGTGGACGAACGCGAGGGGATCCTACAATGAGCAGTTCTTC
CDR3aa: CASTSWTNARGSYNEQFF

abundance: .
d_gene: .
v_gene: TRBV29-1
j_gene: TRBJ2-5
CDR3nt: TGCAGCGTTGGGGCGCCTTCAGGGGACCTCCAAGAGACCCAGTACTTC
CDR3aa: CSVGAPSGDLQETQYF

abundance: .
d_gene: TRBD1
v_gene: TRBV6-6
j_gene: TRBJ2-3
CDR3nt: TGTGCCACCTTCAGGGGGCCCACAGATACGCAGTATTTT
CDR3aa: CATFRGPTDTQYF

abundance: .
d_gene: .
v_gene: TRBV7-2
j_gene: TRBJ2-7
CDR3nt: TGTGCCAGCAGCTTAACGGGAGTCCACGAGCAGTACTTC
CDR3aa: CASSLTGVHEQYF

abundance: .
d_gene: TRBD1
v_gene: TRBV4-1
j_gene: TRBJ2-5
CDR3nt: TGCGCCAGCAGCCGCACAGGGGGAGAGACCCAGTACTTC
CDR3aa: CASSRTGGETQYF

abundance: .
d_gene: .
v_gene: TRBV6-1
j_gene: TRBJ2-4
CDR3nt: TGTGCCACCGGCGCCGTGGGGGCCAAAAACATTCAGTACTTC
CDR3aa: CATGAVGAKNIQYF

abundance: .
d_gene: .
v_gene: TRBV6-1
j_gene: TRBJ2-5
CDR3nt: TGTGCCAGCTGGTTTACAGAAGAGACCCAGTACTTC
CDR3aa: CASWFTEETQYF

abundance: .
d_gene: .
v_gene: TRBV7-3
j_gene: TRBJ2-5
CDR3nt: TGTGCCAGCAGCCCCGGGGGCGGTGAGACCCAGTACTTC
CDR3aa: CASSPGGGETQYF

abundance: .
d_gene: .
v_gene: TRBV10-3
j_gene: TRBJ2-3
CDR3nt: TGTGCCATCGGTTTGGGTTCAGATACGCAGTATTTT
CDR3aa: CAIGLGSDTQYF

abundance: .
d_gene: TRBD2
v_gene: TRBV5-6
j_gene: TRBJ2-5
CDR3nt: TGTGCCAGCAGCTCAACCGCCGGGACTAGCGGGCCCCAAGAGACCCAGTACTTC
CDR3aa: CASSSTAGTSGPQETQYF

abundance: .
d_gene: TRBD2
v_gene: TRBV2
j_gene: TRBJ2-1
CDR3nt: TGTGCCAGCGAGGGGAGCGGGAGGTCCTACAATGAGCAGTTCTTC
CDR3aa: CASEGSGRSYNEQFF

abundance: .
d_gene: TRBD1
v_gene: TRBV11-2
j_gene: TRBJ2-1
CDR3nt: TGTGCCAGCAGCCTAGACAGGGGGCATGAGCAGTTCTTC
CDR3aa: CASSLDRGHEQFF

abundance: .
d_gene: TRBD2
v_gene: TRBV27
j_gene: TRBJ2-1
CDR3nt: TGTGCCAGCAGTTTAGTCGGACTAGCGGGACCTTTGGAGCAGTTCTTC
CDR3aa: CASSLVGLAGPLEQFF

abundance: .
d_gene: TRBD1
v_gene: TRBV5-1
j_gene: TRBJ2-7
CDR3nt: TGCGCCAGCAGCTTGCGACAGGGGACCTACGAGCAGTACTTC
CDR3aa: CASSLRQGTYEQYF

abundance: once
d_gene: .
v_gene: TRBV4-1
j_gene: TRBJ1-3
CDR3nt: TGCGCCAGCAGCCAACCCTTCCTTAGCTCTGGAAACACCATATATTTT
CDR3aa: CASSQPFLSSGNTIYF

abundance: .
d_gene: TRBD1
v_gene: TRBV7-6
j_gene: TRBJ1-4
CDR3nt: TGTGCCAGCAGCTACGGGACAGGGGATGAAAAACTGTTTTTT
CDR3aa: CASSYGTGDEKLFF

abundance: .
d_gene: .
v_gene: TRBV5-5
j_gene: TRBJ2-7
CDR3nt: TGTGCCAGCAGCTTGGTAGGGGCGAGCACCTACGAGCAGTACTTC
CDR3aa: CASSLVGASTYEQYF

abundance: .
d_gene: .
v_gene: TRBV25-1
j_gene: TRBJ2-7
CDR3nt: TGTGCCAGCAGTGGAGCGGGTGCCTACGAGCAGTACTTC
CDR3aa: CASSGAGAYEQYF

abundance: .
d_gene: .
v_gene: TRBV19
j_gene: TRBJ1-4
CDR3nt: TGTGCCAGTAGTATCATCGGTAGTAATGAAAAACTGTTTTTT
CDR3aa: CASSIIGSNEKLFF

abundance: .
d_gene: .
v_gene: TRBV30
j_gene: TRBJ2-3
CDR3nt: TGTGCCTGGGGACTTACAGATACGCAGTATTTT
CDR3aa: CAWGLTDTQYF

abundance: .
d_gene: .
v_gene: TRBV15
j_gene: TRBJ2-7
CDR3nt: TGTGCCACCAGTAGAGGTGGGAGTGGGGGCTACGAGCAGTACTTC
CDR3aa: CATSRGGSGGYEQYF